This T cell receptor (beta chain) is drawn from a study of cytomegalovirus exposure and HLA in healthy donors. Turning to this clone: Its specificity is unknown.

The germline CDR1 and CDR2 sequences are ENHRY and SYGVKD. Trimming cost V 8 bases and J 3 bases, with 14 bases left between them. The CDR3 is 13 amino acids. Overall study findings and caveats: In vitro work confirmed that a few CMV-associated chains recognize CMV antigens.

The assay was immunoSEQ multiplex PCR, and TCRdb's table has in-frame clones only and misses some. Of roughly 76,000 clones listed, 90% to 95% were seen once; the top ten hold around 1.5%. Donors came from a validation cohort of over a hundred subjects, distinct from the first 666-subject cohort. This TCR derives from a man aged 18 to 29 in good health and CMV-seropositive. J is TRBJ2-7 and V is TRBV10-3; D is perhaps TRBD1 (6 bases). The sequenced sample consisted of PBMCs. The chain's CDR3 is CAIGGVGYYEQYF. DNA of the CDR3: TGTGCCATCGGGGGCGTCGGTTACTACGAGCAGTACTTC.